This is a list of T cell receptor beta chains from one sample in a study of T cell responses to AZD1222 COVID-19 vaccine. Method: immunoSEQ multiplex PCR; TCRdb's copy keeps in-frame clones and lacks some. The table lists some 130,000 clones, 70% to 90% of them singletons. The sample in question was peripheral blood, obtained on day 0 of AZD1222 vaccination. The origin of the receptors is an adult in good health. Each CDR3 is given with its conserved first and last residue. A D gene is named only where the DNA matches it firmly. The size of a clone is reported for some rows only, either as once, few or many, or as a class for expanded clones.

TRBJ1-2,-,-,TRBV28,TGTGCCAGCAGTATGGGGGGTCCGAACTATGGCTACACCTTC,CASSMGGPNYGYTF
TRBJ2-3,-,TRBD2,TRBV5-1,TGCGCCAGCAGCTTTTCGGGGGGTCTCACAGATACGCAGTATTTT,CASSFSGGLTDTQYF
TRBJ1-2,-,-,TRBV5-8,TGTGCCAGCAGCTTATTACAGGGCTATGGCTACACCTTC,CASSLLQGYGYTF
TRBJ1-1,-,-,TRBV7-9,TGTGCCAGCAGCTTTAAGGGGCCGCGTCCTGAAGCTTTCTTT,CASSFKGPRPEAFF
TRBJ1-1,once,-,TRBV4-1,TGCGCCAGCAGCCGCGGAGAACAGATGAACACTGAAGCTTTCTTT,CASSRGEQMNTEAFF
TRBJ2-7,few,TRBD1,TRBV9,TGTGCCAGCAGCGTAGGCGGGACAGGGAACTACGAGCAGTACTTC,CASSVGGTGNYEQYF
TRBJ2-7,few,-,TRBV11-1,TGTGCCAGCAGCTTAGGAAATATCGAGGGATCACGGCAGTACTTC,CASSLGNIEGSRQYF
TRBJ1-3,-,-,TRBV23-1,TGCGCCAGCAGTCAATCGCGGGGAGGGCAGGGTGGAAACACCATATATTTT,CASSQSRGGQGGNTIYF
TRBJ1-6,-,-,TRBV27,TGTGCCAGCAGTCCGCTCCTGGAACTATATAATTCACCCCTCCACTTT,CASSPLLELYNSPLHF
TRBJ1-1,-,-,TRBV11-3,TGTGCCAGCAGCCCCGGGGTGAACACTGAAGCTTTCTTT,CASSPGVNTEAFF
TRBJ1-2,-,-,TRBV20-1,TGCAGTGCTAACGGCTACACCTTC,CSANGYTF
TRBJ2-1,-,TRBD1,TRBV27,TGTGCCAGCAGAAGGACAGGTTTAGGAGAGCAGTTCTTC,CASRRTGLGEQFF
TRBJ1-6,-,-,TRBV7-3,TGTGCCAGCAGCTTAATGGGGAGCTCACCCCTCCACTTT,CASSLMGSSPLHF
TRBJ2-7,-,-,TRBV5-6,TGTGCCAGCAGCCCTGGTGGGAACGAGCAGTACTTC,CASSPGGNEQYF
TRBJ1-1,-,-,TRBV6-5,TGTGCCAGCAGTTACGATTTGGGGTTACCTGAAGCTTTCTTT,CASSYDLGLPEAFF
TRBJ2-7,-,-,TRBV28,TGTGCCAGCACAAATCCACAGGGTCGGTACGAGCAGTACTTC,CASTNPQGRYEQYF
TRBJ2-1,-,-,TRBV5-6,TGTGCCAGCAGCTTACTAGACATCTCCTACAATGAGCAGTTCTTC,CASSLLDISYNEQFF
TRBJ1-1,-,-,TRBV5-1,TGCGCCAGCAGCTCGAACAACGCGGCAGGGTATCTCGGGACTGAAGCTTTCTTT,CASSSNNAAGYLGTEAFF
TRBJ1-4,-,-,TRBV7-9,TGTGCCAGCAGCTTAGCGGGACGGACACCTAATGAAAAACTGTTTTTT,CASSLAGRTPNEKLFF
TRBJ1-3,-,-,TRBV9,TGTGCCAGCAGCGTACTGGCAGGTGAAAACACCATATATTTT,CASSVLAGENTIYF
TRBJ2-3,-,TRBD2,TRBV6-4,TGTGCCAGCAGTGACTCGAAAGCGGGGGCAGATACGCAGTATTTT,CASSDSKAGADTQYF
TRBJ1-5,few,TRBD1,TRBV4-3,TGCGCCAGCAGCCAAGATTTAGGACAGGGAAATCAGCCCCAGCATTTT,CASSQDLGQGNQPQHF
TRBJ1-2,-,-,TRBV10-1,TGCGCCAGCAGTGGCCCCGGCTATGGCTACACCTTC,CASSGPGYGYTF
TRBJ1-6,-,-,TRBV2,TGTGCCAGCCGCCCCGAGAGCTCCTATAATTCACCCCTCCACTTT,CASRPESSYNSPLHF
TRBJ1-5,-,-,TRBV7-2,TGTGCCAGCAGCTTAGATCCGGGTAACGGTCAGCCCCAGCATTTT,CASSLDPGNGQPQHF
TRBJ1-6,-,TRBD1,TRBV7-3,TGTGCCAGCAGCTCTACAGGGGGGAATTCACCCCTCCACTTT,CASSSTGGNSPLHF
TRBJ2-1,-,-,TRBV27,TGTGCCAGCAGTTTTCTGAAAGTCGATGAGCAGTTCTTC,CASSFLKVDEQFF
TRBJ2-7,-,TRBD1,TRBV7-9,TGTGCCAGCAGCTTATCCCAGGGGGCTAACGAGCAGTACTTC,CASSLSQGANEQYF
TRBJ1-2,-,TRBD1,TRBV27,TGTGCCAGCAGTTTGGGACAGGCCTATGGCTACACCTTC,CASSLGQAYGYTF
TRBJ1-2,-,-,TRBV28,TGTGCCAGCAGTTCGGACGGAAGTTACTATGGCTACACCTTC,CASSSDGSYYGYTF
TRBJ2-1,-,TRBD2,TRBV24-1,TGTGCCACCAGTGATTCAAAGCGGGGAGTAGGTGAGCAGTTCTTC,CATSDSKRGVGEQFF
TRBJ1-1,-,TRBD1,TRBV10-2,TGCGCCAGCAGTGAGCTTACAGGGGGTTTTAATACACGGGAAGCTTTCTTT,CASSELTGGFNTREAFF
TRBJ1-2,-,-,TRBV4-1,TGCGCCAGCAGCCAAGAGTACCTAGCTAACTATGGCTACACCTTC,CASSQEYLANYGYTF
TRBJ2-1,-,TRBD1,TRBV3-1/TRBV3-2,TGTGCCAGCAGCCAGGGGACAGGGTTTAGGAACAATGAGCAGTTCTTC,CASSQGTGFRNNEQFF
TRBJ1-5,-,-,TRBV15,TGTGCCACCAGCAGAGGGGGGACCCGGAGGGGGCCCCAGCATTTT,CATSRGGTRRGPQHF
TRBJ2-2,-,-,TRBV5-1,TGCGCCAGCAGCTTGAGGGCCTCCAAGGAGGGGGAGCTGTTTTTT,CASSLRASKEGELFF
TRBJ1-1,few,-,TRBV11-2,TGTGCCAGCAGCTTAGACGGCACCGAAGCTTTCTTT,CASSLDGTEAFF
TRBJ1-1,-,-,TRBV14,TGTGCCAGCAGCCATGTGACCGGAGTGAACACTGAAGCTTTCTTT,CASSHVTGVNTEAFF
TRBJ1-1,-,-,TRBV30,TGTGCCTGGAGTGTAATGGTGTGGGGTGAAGCTTTCTTT,CAWSVMVWGEAFF
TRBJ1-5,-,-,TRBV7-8,TGTGCCAGCAGCTTAGGGACGGCTTACCCTCAGCCCCAGCATTTT,CASSLGTAYPQPQHF
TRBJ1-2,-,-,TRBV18,TGTGCCAGCTCACTCCCCGGACCGCTTGGCTACACCTTC,CASSLPGPLGYTF
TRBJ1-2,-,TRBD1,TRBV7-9,TGTGCCAGCAGCAGACAGGGCGCCGTTAACTATGGCTACACCTTC,CASSRQGAVNYGYTF
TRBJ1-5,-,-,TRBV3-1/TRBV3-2,TGTGCCAGCAGCCCCTCTGCCCAGGGCTATCAGCCCCAGCATTTT,CASSPSAQGYQPQHF
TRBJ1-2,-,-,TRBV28,TGTGCCAGCAGTTTGCCCCCCCTCGACGGTCTAGTCACCTTC,CASSLPPLDGLVTF
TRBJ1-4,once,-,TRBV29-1,TGCAGCGTTGAAGCCCAGCACAGGGAAAAACTGTTTTTT,CSVEAQHREKLFF
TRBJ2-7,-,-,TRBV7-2,TGTGCCAGCAGCCCCCGACCCCCGCAGGGCGAGCAGTACTTC,CASSPRPPQGEQYF